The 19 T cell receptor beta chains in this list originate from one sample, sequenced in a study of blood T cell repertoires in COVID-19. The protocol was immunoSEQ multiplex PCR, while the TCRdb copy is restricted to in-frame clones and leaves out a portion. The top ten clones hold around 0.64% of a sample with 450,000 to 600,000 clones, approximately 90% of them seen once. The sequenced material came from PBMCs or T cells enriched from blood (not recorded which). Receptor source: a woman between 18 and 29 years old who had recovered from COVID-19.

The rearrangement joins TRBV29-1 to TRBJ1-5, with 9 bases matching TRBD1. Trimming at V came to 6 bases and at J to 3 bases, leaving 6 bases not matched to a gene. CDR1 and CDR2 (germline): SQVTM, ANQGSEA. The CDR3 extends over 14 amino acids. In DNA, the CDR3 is TGCAGCGTACGGACAGGGGTGGACAATCAGCCCCAGCATTTT. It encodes CSVRTGVDNQPQHF.

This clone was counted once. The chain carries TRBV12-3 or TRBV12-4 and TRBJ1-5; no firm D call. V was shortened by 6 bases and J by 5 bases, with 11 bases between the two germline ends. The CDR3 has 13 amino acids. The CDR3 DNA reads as TGTGCCAGCAGCAAAACAGCCCATCAGCCCCAGCATTTT. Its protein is CASSKTAHQPQHF.

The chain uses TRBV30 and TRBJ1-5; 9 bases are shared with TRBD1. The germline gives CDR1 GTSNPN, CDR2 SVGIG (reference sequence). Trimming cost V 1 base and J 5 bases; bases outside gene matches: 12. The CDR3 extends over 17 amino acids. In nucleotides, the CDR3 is TGTGCCTGGAGTGGTCGATTCGGGACAGGGAGGGATCAGCCCCAGCATTTT. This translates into CAWSGRFGTGRDQPQHF.

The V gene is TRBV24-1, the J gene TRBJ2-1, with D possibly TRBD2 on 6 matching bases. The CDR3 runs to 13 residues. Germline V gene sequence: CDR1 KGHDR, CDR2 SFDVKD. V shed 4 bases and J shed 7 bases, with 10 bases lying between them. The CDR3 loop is CATSEPGRNEQFF. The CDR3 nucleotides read TGTGCCACCAGTGAACCTGGGAGGAATGAGCAGTTCTTC.

Here the CDR3 DNA reads TGTGCCAGCAGTGACTCGGGGAGACCACCCTATGGCTACACCTTC. Translating it yields CASSDSGRPPYGYTF. This chain joins TRBV6-4 and TRBJ1-2, with no clear D. Trimming pared 0 bases from V and 4 bases from J, leaving 12 bases between. Germline loops: CDR1 MRHNA, CDR2 SNTAGT. The CDR3 has 15 residues.

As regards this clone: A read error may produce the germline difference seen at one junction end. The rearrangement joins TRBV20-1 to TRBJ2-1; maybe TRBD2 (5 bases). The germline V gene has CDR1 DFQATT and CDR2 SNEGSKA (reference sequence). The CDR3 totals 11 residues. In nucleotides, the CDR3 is TGCAGTGCTAGGGGAGACAAAGAGCAGTTCTTC. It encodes CSARGDKEQFF.

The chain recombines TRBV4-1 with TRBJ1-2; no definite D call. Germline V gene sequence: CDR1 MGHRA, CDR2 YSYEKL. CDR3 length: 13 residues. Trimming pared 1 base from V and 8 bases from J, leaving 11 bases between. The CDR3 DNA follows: TGCGCCAGCAGCCAAGGACCCGGAGGGGGCTACACCTTC. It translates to CASSQGPGGGYTF.

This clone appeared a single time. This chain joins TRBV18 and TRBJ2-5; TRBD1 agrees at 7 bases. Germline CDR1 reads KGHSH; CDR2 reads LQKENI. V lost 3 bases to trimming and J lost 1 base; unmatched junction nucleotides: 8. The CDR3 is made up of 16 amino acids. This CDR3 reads CASSPDRARGQETQYF. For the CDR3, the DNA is TGTGCCAGCTCACCCGACAGGGCCCGGGGCCAAGAGACCCAGTACTTC.

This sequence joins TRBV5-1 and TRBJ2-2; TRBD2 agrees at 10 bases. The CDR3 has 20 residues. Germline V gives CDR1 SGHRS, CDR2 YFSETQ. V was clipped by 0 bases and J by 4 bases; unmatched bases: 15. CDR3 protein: CASSLARVAGGDPGTGELFF. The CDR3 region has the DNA TGCGCCAGCAGCTTGGCCCGAGTAGCGGGGGGAGATCCGGGCACCGGGGAGCTGTTTTTT.

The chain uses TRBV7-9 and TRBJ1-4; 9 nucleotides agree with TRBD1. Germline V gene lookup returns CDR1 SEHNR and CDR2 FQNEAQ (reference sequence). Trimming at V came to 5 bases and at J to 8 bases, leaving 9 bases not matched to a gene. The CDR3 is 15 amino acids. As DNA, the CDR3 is TGTGCCAGCAGCGCATCCGGGACAGGGACCGAAAAACTGTTTTTT. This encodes CASSASGTGTEKLFF.

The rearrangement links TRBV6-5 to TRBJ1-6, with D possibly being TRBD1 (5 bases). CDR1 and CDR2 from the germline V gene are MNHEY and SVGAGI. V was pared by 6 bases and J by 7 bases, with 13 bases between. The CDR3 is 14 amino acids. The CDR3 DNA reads TGTGCCAGCAGGGAGACAGTGGAGAATTCACCCCTCCACTTT. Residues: CASRETVENSPLHF.

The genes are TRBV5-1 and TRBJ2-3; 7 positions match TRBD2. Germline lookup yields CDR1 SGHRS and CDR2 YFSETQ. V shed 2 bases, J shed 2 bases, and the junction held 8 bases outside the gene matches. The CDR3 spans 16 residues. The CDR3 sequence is CASSFGHRGVTDTQYF. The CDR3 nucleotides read TGCGCCAGCAGCTTCGGGCACCGGGGGGTCACAGATACGCAGTATTTT. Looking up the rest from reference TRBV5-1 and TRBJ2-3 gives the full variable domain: KAGVTQTPRYLIKTRGQQVTLSCSPISGHRSVSWYQQTPGQGLQFLFEYFSETQRNKGNFPGRFSGRQFSNSRSEMNVSTLELGDSALYLCASSFGHRGVTDTQYFGPGTRLTVL.

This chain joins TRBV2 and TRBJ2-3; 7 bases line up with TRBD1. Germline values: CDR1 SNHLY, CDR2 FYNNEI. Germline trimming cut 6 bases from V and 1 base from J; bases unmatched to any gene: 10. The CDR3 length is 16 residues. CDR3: CASSEGAVRGTDTQYF. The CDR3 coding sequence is TGTGCCAGCAGCGAGGGGGCCGTGAGGGGCACAGATACGCAGTATTTT.

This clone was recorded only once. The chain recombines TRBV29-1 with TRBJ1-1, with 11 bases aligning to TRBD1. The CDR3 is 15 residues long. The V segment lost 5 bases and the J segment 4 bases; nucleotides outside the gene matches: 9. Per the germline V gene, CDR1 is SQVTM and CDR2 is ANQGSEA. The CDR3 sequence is CSVLYSGTGGTEAFF. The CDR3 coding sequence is TGCAGCGTTTTGTATAGTGGGACAGGGGGCACTGAAGCTTTCTTT.

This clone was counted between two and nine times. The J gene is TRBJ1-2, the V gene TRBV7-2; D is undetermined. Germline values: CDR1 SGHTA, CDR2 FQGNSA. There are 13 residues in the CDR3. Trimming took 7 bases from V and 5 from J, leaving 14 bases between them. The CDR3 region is CASTRVPTYGYTF. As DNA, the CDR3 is TGTGCCAGCACCCGGGTCCCCACTTATGGCTACACCTTC.

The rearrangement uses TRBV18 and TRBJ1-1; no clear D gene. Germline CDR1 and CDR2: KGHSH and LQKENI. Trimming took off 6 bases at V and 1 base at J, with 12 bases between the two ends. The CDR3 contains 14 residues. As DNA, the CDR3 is TGTGCCAGCTCCTCTCGATCAGAGAACACTGAAGCTTTCTTT. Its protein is CASSSRSENTEAFF.

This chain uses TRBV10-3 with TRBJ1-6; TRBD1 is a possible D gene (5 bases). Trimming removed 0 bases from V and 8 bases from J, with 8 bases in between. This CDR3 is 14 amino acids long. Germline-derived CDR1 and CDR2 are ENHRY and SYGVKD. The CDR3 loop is CAISESRGDSPLHF. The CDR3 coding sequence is TGTGCCATCAGTGAGTCAAGGGGCGATTCACCCCTCCACTTT.

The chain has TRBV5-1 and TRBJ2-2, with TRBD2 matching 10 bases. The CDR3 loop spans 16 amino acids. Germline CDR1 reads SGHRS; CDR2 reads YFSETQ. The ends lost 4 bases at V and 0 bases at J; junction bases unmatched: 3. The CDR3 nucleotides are TGCGCCAGCAGCCCAGGGACTAGCGCGAACACCGGGGAGCTGTTTTTT. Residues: CASSPGTSANTGELFF.

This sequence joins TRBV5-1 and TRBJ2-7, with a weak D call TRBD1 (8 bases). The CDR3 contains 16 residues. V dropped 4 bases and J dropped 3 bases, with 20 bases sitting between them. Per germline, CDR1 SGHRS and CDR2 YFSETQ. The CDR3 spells CASSQGASGTYYEQYF. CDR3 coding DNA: TGCGCCAGCAGCCAGGGGGCGAGCGGGACTTACTACGAGCAGTACTTC.